This is a list of T cell receptor beta chains from one sample in a study of blood T cell repertoires in COVID-19. TCRdb's table, derived via immunoSEQ multiplex PCR, lists solely in-frame clones and lacks some. The repertoire includes about 210,000 clones, about 83% of them detected once, and 2.5% to 3.5% sits in the top ten. The source material was peripheral blood. Receptor source: a man aged 50-60 years with active or convalescent COVID-19. CDR3s include the opening cysteine and the closing phenylalanine or tryptophan.

v_gene | CDR3aa
TRBV7-2 | CASSLAGPRGGYTF
TRBV3-1/TRBV3-2 | CASSQDSNVVSTDTQYF
TRBV30 | CAWSAYLAGGTDTQYF
TRBV24-1 | CATSETSGSNLNEQFF
TRBV7-9 | CASSLNSGNTIYF
TRBV28 | CASSLGGYRGTEAFF
TRBV29-1 | CSVAAGSTDTQYF
TRBV30 | CAWSAAGALSSYEQYF
TRBV19 | CASSRQGSYGYTF
TRBV5-4 | CASSLNRGQSYGYTF
TRBV21-1 | CASRTGFRPYEQYF
TRBV7-8 | CASRSGRSYEQYF
TRBV2 | CASSGTGSSGNTIYF
TRBV10-3 | CAISVPPDAGKGETQYF
TRBV19 | CASSITVGEQYF
TRBV19 | CASITSGDTEAFF
TRBV5-6 | CASSYDRGSGNTIYF
TRBV30 | CAWGKGGFNSPLHF
TRBV4-1 | CASSRQTGFGANVLTF
TRBV6-2/TRBV6-3 | CASSYSGQTDTGELFF
TRBV15 | CATSRPTGANLNTEAFF
TRBV24-1 | CATSDPGQGEETQYF
TRBV19 | CASSIRDSPNSPLHF
TRBV15 | CATSISRQFYGYTF
TRBV7-2 | CASSGDRSNQPQHF
TRBV4-3 | CASSQGPGTGVYEQYF
TRBV5-4 | CASSFYGVGEQYF
TRBV5-1 | CASSPGDGNYGYTF
TRBV25-1 | CASSGPHGTLGEKLFF
TRBV5-6 | CASSFGVMSGNTIYF
TRBV29-1 | CSALTGGAGQTQYF
TRBV3-1/TRBV3-2 | CASSPRPGSPLHF
TRBV6-2/TRBV6-3 | CASSDPQGGNTEAFF
TRBV9 | CASSATSGSYHEQFF
TRBV5-1 | CASSLNGQGAMNTEAFF
TRBV21-1 | CASSKAGRQGVYEQYF
TRBV2 | CASSDGTVSTDTQYF
TRBV29-1 | CSAGQGADYGYTF
TRBV3-1/TRBV3-2 | CASSQGRGGNQPQHF
TRBV30 | CASSLESSGYEQYF
TRBV2 | CASSPDGGIQLFF
TRBV9 | CASSPGGGPYNEQFF
TRBV24-1 | CATSDTSGTGGLSSTDTQYF
TRBV7-9 | CASSLNRDYNTGELFF
TRBV27 | CASSHGTGRFKETQYF
TRBV7-2 | CASSFQSGGFNNEQFF
TRBV30 | CAGTSGGSYNEQFF
TRBV4-3 | CASSQDSGGIRADSNQPQHF
TRBV20-1 | CSARTTGTQYF
TRBV7-7 | CASSEDRQETQYF
TRBV5-8 | CASSLDLQSQGGNQPQHF
TRBV7-2 | CASSSSGQNTDTQYF
TRBV5-1 | CASSLAGQTGTQYF